The clone carrying this T cell receptor (beta chain) was counted ten times or more. V lost 8 bases and J lost 0, with 8 bases in between. The CDR3 spans 13 residues. Template switching supplied a universal primer site; unique molecular identifiers were carried on the cDNA. TCRdb reprocessed the 5' RACE reads with MiXCR, giving one entry per CDR3 protein. Of approximately 530,000 distinct CDR3 sequences listed, around 22% were seen once; the top ten hold approximately 0.5%. This entry is derived from a study of identical twins. The same data also went into a second study, on yellow fever vaccine responses in identical twins.

The sequence was collected from a woman under 30 in good health. The chain has TRBV12-3 or TRBV12-4 and TRBJ1-3; D call uncertain. Sequencing used CD4+ T cells sorted from blood. CDR3 nucleotides: TGTGCCAGCGCGGGGAGCTCTGGAAACACCATATATTTT. This encodes CASAGSSGNTIYF.